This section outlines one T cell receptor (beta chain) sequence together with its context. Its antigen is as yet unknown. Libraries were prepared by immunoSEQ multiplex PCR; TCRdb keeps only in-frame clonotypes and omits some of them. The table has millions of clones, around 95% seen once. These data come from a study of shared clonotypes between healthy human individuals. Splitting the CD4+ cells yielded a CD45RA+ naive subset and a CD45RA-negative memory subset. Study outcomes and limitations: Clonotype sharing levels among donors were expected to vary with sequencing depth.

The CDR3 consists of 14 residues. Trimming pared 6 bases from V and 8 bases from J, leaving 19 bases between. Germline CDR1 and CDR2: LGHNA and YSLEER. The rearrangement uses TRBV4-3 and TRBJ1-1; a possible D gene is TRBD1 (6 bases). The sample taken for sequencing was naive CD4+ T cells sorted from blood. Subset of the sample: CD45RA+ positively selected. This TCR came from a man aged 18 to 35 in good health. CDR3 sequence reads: CASSRTTGRTEAFF. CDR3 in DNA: TGCGCCAGCAGTCGAACGACAGGCCGGACAGAAGCTTTCTTT.